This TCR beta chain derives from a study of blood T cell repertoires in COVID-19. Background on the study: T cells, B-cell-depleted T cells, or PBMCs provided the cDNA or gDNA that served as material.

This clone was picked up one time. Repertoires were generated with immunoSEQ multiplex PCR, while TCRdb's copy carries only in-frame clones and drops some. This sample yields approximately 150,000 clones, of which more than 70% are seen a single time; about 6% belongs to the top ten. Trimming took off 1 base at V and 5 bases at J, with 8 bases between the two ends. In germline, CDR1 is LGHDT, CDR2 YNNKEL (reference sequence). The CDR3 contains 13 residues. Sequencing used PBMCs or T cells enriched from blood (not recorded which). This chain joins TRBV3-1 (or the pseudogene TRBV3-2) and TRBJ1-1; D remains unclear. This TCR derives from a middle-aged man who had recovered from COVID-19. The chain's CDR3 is CASSQASRTEAFF. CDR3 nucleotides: TGTGCCAGCAGCCAAGCATCCCGGACTGAAGCTTTCTTT.